A few counts support the clone carrying this TCR beta chain. Its antigen is as yet unknown. The sample belongs to a study of radiation and T cells in renal cell carcinoma. Study-level information: Nephrectomy followed 15 Gy stereotactic body radiation by 4 weeks.

Profiling relied on immunoSEQ multiplex PCR, and the TCRdb table lists in-frame clones only, not all of them. The repertoire holds under 150,000 clones, with over 75% as singletons. The CDR3 covers 11 residues. Germline CDR1 and CDR2: DFQATT and SNEGSKA (reference sequence). V was clipped by 7 bases and J by 4 bases, with 10 bases between them. Broader study findings: From baseline, blood top tumor clonotypes peaked at 2 weeks post-radiation.

Documented time point: blood 2 weeks post-SBRT. Treatment defined: 15 Gy SBRT to primary tumor, nephrectomy 4 weeks later. Serial blood draws occurred at baseline and 2 and 4 weeks post-SBRT. This specimen consisted of blood, obtained from a patient whose treatment included radiotherapy and nephrectomy. The chain recombines TRBV20-1 with TRBJ1-2; D gene unclear. The TCR was taken from a woman aged 60-75 years with renal cell carcinoma. The CDR3 DNA is TGCAGTGGGGAGGCCGGCTATGGCTACACCTTC. This codes for CSGEAGYGYTF.